The T cell receptor (beta chain) described here comes from a study of Graves' ophthalmopathy and Graves' hyperthyroidism. Regarding the study as a whole: Thyroid clonotypes that were expanded above 0.001 frequency mostly also appeared in blood. Ophthalmopathy and stable hyperthyroidism were discriminated by a 13-signature model, with roughly 88% sensitivity and 81.08% specificity.

This clonotype showed up many times. The antigen is unknown. Germline V gene data show CDR1 as MNHEY and CDR2 as SVGAGI. The V end was cut by 7 bases, the J end by 3 bases, with 13 bases between. The CDR3 totals 13 residues. The term stable hyperthyroidism indicated an absence of ophthalmopathy within 18 months of follow-up. Amplification of the TCR beta CDR3 regions used RNA transcripts (as template). Second-round multiplex PCR followed a first-round RT-PCR using HTBI primers. TCRdb recomputed calls from the multiplex PCR reads with MiXCR, one row per CDR3 protein. The table has some 350,000 distinct CDR3 sequences, about a sixth seen once; the top ten hold roughly 2.6%.

The gene calls are TRBV6-5 and TRBJ2-7; the D call may be TRBD1 or TRBD2 (6 bases each). The clonotype originates from an adult woman with stable Graves' hyperthyroidism. Specimen: peripheral blood. This CDR3 is CASNRRGDYEQYF. The CDR3 DNA sequence: TGTGCCAGCAACCGGAGGGGGGACTACGAGCAGTACTTC.